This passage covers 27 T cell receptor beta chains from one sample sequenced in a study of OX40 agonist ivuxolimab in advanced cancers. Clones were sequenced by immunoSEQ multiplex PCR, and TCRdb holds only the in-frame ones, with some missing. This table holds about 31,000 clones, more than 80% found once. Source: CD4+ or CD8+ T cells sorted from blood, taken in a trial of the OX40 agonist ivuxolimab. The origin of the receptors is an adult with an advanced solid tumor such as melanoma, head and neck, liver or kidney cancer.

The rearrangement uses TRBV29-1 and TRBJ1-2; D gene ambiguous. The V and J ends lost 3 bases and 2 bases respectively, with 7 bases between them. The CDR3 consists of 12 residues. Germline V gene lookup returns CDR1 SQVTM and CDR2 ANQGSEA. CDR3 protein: CSVENPNYGYTF. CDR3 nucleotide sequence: TGCAGCGTTGAGAATCCGAACTATGGCTACACCTTC.

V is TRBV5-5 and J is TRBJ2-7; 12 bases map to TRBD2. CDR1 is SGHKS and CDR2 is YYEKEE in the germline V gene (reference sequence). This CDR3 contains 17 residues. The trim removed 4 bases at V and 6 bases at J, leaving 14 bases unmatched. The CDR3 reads CASSRRSPGLAGGEQYF. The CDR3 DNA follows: TGTGCCAGCAGCAGGCGATCACCGGGACTAGCGGGCGGCGAGCAGTACTTC.

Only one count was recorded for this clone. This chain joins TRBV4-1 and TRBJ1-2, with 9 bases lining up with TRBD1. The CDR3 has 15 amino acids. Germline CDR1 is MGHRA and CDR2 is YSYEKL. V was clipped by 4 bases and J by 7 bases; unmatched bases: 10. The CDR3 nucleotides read TGCGCCAGCAGCCCTTTCACAGGGGGCTTTTCTGGCTACACCTTC. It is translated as CASSPFTGGFSGYTF.

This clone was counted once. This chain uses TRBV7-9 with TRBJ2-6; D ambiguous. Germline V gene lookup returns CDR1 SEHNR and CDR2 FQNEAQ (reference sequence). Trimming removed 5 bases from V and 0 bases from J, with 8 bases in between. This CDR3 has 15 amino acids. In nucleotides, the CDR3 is TGTGCCAGCAGCCCGGGTACCTCTGGGGCCAACGTCCTGACTTTC. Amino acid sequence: CASSPGTSGANVLTF.

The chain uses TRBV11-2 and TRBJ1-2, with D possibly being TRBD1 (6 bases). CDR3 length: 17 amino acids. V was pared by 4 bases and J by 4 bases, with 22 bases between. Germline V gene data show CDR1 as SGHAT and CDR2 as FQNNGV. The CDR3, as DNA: TGTGCCAGCAGCTACCCAGGGGCGCGGAGACTATCCTATGGCTACACCTTC. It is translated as CASSYPGARRLSYGYTF. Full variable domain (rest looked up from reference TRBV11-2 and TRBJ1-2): EAGVAQSPRYKIIEKRQSVAFWCNPISGHATLYWYQQILGQGPKLLIQFQNNGVVDDSQLPKDRFSAERLKGVDSTLKIQPAKLEDSAVYLCASSYPGARRLSYGYTFGSGTRLTVV.

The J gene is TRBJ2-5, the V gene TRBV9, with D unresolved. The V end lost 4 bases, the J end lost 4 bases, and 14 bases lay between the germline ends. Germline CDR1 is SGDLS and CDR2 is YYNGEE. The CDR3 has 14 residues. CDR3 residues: CASSPPGLGETQYF. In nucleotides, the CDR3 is TGTGCCAGCAGCCCCCCCGGGCTAGGAGAGACCCAGTACTTC.

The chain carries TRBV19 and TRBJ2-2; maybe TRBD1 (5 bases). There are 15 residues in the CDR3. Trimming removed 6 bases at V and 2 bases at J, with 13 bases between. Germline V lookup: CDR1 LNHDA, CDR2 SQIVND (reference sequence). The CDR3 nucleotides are TGTGCCAGTAGCTCCCCGTGGGGCAACACCGGGGAGCTGTTTTTT. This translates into CASSSPWGNTGELFF.

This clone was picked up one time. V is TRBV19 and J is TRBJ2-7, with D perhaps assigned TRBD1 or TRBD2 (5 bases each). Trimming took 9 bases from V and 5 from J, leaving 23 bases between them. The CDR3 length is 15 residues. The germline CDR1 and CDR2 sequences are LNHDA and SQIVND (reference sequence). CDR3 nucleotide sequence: TGTGCCAGCTGGGACCAACGGGGTGGAAGGGACGAGCAGTACTTC. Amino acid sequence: CASWDQRGGRDEQYF.

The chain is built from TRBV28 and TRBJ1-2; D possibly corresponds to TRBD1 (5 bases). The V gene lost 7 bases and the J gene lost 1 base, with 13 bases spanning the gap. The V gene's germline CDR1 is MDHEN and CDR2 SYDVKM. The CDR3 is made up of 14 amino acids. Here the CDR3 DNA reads TGTGCCAGCACCCCCCTGGGGGATAACTATGGCTACACCTTC. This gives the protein CASTPLGDNYGYTF.

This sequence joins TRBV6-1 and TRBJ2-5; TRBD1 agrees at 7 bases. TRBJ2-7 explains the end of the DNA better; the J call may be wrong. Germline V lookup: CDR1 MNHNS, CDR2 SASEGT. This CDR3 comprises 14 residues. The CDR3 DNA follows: TGTGCCAGCAGTCAAGGGGGCCTCTCCTACGAGCAGTACTTC. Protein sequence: CASSQGGLSYEQYF.

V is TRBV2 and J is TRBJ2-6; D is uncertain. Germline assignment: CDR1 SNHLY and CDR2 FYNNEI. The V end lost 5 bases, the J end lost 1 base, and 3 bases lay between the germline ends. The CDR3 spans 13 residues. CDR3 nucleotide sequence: TGTGCCAGCAGTAAGTCTGGGGCCAACGTCCTGACTTTC. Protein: CASSKSGANVLTF. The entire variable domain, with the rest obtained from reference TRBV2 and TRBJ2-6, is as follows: EPEVTQTPSHQVTQMGQEVILRCVPISNHLYFYWYRQILGQKVEFLVSFYNNEISEKSEIFDDQFSVERPDGSNFTLKIRSTKLEDSAMYFCASSKSGANVLTFGAGSRLTVL.

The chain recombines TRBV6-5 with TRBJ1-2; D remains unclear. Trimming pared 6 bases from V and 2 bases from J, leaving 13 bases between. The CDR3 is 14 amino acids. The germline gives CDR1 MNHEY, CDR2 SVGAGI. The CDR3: CASRRLERNYGYTF. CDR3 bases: TGTGCCAGCAGGAGACTTGAGAGGAACTATGGCTACACCTTC.

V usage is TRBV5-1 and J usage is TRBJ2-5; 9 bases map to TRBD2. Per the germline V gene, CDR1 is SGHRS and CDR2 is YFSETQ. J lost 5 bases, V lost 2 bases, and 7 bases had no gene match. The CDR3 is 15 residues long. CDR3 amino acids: CASSLGGGAGETQYF. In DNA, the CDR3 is TGCGCCAGCAGCTTAGGCGGGGGGGCCGGTGAGACCCAGTACTTC.

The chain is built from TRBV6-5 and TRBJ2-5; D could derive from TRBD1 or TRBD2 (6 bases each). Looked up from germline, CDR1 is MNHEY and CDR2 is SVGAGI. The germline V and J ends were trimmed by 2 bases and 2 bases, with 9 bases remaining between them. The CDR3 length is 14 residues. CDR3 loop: CASSYGGGQETQYF. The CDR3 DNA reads TGTGCCAGCAGTTACGGAGGGGGGCAAGAGACCCAGTACTTC.

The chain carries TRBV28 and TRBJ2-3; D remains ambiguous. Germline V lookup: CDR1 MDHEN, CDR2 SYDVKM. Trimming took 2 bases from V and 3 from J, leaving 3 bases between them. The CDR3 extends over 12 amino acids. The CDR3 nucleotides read TGTGCCAGCAGTTTACAAACAGATACGCAGTATTTT. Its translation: CASSLQTDTQYF.

CDR3 sequence: CSVGRVFYEQYF. CDR3 sequence (DNA): TGCAGCGTCGGACGTGTCTTCTACGAGCAGTACTTC. V gene TRBV29-1 combines with J gene TRBJ2-7; D call uncertain. CDR3 length: 12 residues. The V gene lost 6 bases and the J gene lost 3 bases, with 12 bases spanning the gap. CDR1 is SQVTM and CDR2 is ANQGSEA in the germline V gene.

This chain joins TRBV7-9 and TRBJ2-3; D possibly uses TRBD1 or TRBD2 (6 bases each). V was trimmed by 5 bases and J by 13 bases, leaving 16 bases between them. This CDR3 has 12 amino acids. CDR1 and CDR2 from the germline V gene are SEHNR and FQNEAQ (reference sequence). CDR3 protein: CASSRGKGEEYF. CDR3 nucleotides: TGTGCCAGCAGCCGCGGGAAGGGGGAGGAGTATTTT. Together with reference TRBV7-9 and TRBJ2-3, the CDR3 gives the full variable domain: DTGVSQNPRHKITKRGQNVTFRCDPISEHNRLYWYRQTLGQGPEFLTYFQNEAQLEKSRLLSDRFSAERPKGSFSTLEIQRTEQGDSAMYLCASSRGKGEEYFGPGTRLTVL.

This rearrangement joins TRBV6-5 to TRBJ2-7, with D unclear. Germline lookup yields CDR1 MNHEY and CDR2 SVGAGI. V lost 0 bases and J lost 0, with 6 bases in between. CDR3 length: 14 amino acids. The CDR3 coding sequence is TGTGCCAGCAGTTACTCTGAGAACTCCTACGAGCAGTACTTC. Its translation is CASSYSENSYEQYF.

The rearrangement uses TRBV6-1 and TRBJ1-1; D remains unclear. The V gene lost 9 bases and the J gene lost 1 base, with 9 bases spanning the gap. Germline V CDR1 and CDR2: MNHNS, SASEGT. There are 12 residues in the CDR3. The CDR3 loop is CASIRWNTEAFF. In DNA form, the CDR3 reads TGTGCCAGTATTCGGTGGAACACTGAAGCTTTCTTT.

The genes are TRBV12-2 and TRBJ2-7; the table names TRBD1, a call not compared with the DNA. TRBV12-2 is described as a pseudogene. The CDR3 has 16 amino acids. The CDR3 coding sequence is TGTGCAAGTCGCTTAGGCCCCCCGGGACAAGCCTACGAGCAGTACTTC. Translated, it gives CASRLGPPGQAYEQYF.

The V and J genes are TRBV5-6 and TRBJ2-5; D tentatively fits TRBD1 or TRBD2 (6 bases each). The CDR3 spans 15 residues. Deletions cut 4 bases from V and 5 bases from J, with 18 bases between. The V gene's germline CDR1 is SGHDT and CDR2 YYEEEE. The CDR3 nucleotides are TGTGCCAGCAGCGTGACGGGGGCTTTTATGGAGACCCAGTACTTC. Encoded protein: CASSVTGAFMETQYF.

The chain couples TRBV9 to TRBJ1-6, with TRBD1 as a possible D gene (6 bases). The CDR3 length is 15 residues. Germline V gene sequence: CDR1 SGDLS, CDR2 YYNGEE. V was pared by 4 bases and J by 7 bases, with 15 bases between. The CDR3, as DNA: TGTGCCAGCAGCTATGGGAACAGGGACAATTCACCCCTCCACTTT. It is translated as CASSYGNRDNSPLHF.

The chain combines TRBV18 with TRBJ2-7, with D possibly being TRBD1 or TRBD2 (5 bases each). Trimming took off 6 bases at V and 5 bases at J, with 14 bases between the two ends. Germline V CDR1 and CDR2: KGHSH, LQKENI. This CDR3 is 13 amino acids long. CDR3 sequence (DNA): TGTGCCAGCTCCCAGGGACGGTCTAACGAGCAGTACTTC. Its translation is CASSQGRSNEQYF.

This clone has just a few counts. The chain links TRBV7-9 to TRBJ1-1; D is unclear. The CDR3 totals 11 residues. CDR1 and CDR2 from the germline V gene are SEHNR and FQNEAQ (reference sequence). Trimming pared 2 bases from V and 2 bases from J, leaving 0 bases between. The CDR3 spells CASSLNTEAFF. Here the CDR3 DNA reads TGTGCCAGCAGCTTAAACACTGAAGCTTTCTTT.

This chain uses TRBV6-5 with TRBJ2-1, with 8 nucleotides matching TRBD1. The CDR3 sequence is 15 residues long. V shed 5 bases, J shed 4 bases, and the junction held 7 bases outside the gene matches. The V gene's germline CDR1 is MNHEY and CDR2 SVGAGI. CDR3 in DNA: TGTGCCAGCAGTCCCGGGACAGGCCCTTACAATGAGCAGTTCTTC. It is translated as CASSPGTGPYNEQFF.

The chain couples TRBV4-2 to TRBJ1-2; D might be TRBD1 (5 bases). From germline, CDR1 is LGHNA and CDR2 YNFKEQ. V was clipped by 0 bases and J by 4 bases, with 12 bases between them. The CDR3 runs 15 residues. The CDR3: CASSQEEGALYGYTF. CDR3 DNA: TGTGCCAGCAGCCAAGAGGAAGGGGCTCTCTATGGCTACACCTTC.

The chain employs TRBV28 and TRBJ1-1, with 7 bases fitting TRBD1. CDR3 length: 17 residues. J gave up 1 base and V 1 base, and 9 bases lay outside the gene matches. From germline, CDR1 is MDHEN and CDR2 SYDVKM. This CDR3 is CASSLLPKTGTNTEAFF. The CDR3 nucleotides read TGTGCCAGCAGTTTATTACCCAAGACAGGGACGAACACTGAAGCTTTCTTT.